Shown below are 17 T cell receptor beta chains from a single sample sequenced in a study of T cell responses to AZD1222 COVID-19 vaccine. Using immunoSEQ multiplex PCR, the repertoire was profiled, and TCRdb retains in-frame clones only, with some absent. The sample yields around 180,000 clones, around 92% seen once. This specimen was peripheral blood, taken on day 0 of AZD1222 vaccination. The receptors stem from an adult in good health.

This clone was found once. The chain is built from TRBV7-8 and TRBJ2-1, with D unresolved. The CDR3 totals 16 residues. Trimming took 4 bases from V and 6 from J, leaving 19 bases between them. CDR1 SGHVS and CDR2 FQNEAQ come from the germline V gene. The CDR3 here is CASSSAALRTGNEQFF. The CDR3, as DNA: TGTGCCAGCAGCTCGGCGGCCCTACGGACCGGCAATGAGCAGTTCTTC.

The chain links TRBV5-4 to TRBJ1-6; D might be TRBD1 (6 bases). The CDR3 is made up of 16 amino acids. V lost 0 bases to trimming and J lost 3 bases, with 10 bases between them. The germline V gene encodes CDR1 SGHNT and CDR2 YYREEE (reference sequence). The CDR3 region has the DNA TGTGCCAGCAGCTTGGGAGGACAGAGCTATAATTCACCCCTCCACTTT. Amino acid sequence: CASSLGGQSYNSPLHF.

The chain recombines TRBV28 with TRBJ2-3; tentatively, D is TRBD2 (5 bases). With 3 bases removed from V and 0 bases from J, the gap between germline ends came to 13 bases. CDR3 length equals 16 residues. Germline loops: CDR1 MDHEN, CDR2 SYDVKM. DNA of the CDR3: TGTGCCAGCAGTTTGGAGAGCGGAACTAGCACAGATACGCAGTATTTT. This gives the protein CASSLESGTSTDTQYF.

The chain employs TRBV19 and TRBJ2-1, with no clear D. Germline V CDR1 and CDR2: LNHDA, SQIVND (reference sequence). This CDR3 has 13 amino acids. V was pared by 6 bases and J by 8 bases, with 14 bases between. CDR3 amino acids: CASRAMGFDEQFF. CDR3 DNA sequence: TGTGCCAGTAGGGCAATGGGGTTTGATGAGCAGTTCTTC.

The chain links TRBV6-2 or TRBV6-3 to TRBJ1-1; 7 positions match TRBD1. Trimming took 0 bases from V and 4 from J; bases not matched to a gene: 2. The germline V gene encodes CDR1 MNHEY and CDR2 SVGEGT. CDR3 size: 14 residues. CDR3 sequence: CASSYSAGGTEAFF. CDR3 in DNA: TGTGCCAGCAGTTACTCGGCAGGGGGCACTGAAGCTTTCTTT.

This chain connects TRBV24-1 to TRBJ2-1; the match to TRBD2 covers 15 bases. Germline V gives CDR1 KGHDR, CDR2 SFDVKD. The V and J ends lost 5 bases and 8 bases, in that order; junction bases with no gene match: 6. CDR3 length: 16 residues. The CDR3 nucleotides are TGTGCCACCAGTGCCCCCGGACTAGCGGGAGGGGATGAGCAGTTCTTC. Its protein is CATSAPGLAGGDEQFF.

The V gene is TRBV28, the J gene TRBJ1-5; no definite D call. V lost 2 bases and J lost 3, with 8 bases in between. The germline V gene encodes CDR1 MDHEN and CDR2 SYDVKM. The CDR3 runs to 14 residues. The CDR3 region has the DNA TGTGCCAGCAGTTTACTACAGAACAATCAGCCCCAGCATTTT. Its protein is CASSLLQNNQPQHF.

The chain has TRBV28 and TRBJ2-1, with unresolved D. V was trimmed by 1 base and J by 9 bases, leaving 19 bases between them. The germline gives CDR1 MDHEN, CDR2 SYDVKM. The length of the CDR3 is 16 residues. This CDR3 reads CASSLYPQDGYGEQFF. The DNA for the CDR3 is TGTGCCAGCAGTTTATATCCCCAGGATGGTTACGGTGAGCAGTTCTTC.

This clone occurred a few times. The V and J genes are TRBV9 and TRBJ2-6, with unresolved D. Trimming shortened V by 4 bases and J by 3 bases, and 11 bases separated the two germline ends. The CDR3 is made up of 15 amino acids. CDR1 SGDLS and CDR2 YYNGEE come from the germline V gene. CDR3 region: CASSFRPVGANVLTF. CDR3 bases: TGTGCCAGCAGCTTTAGACCCGTTGGGGCCAACGTCCTGACTTTC.

The gene calls are TRBV5-4 and TRBJ1-2; TRBD1 matches 7 bases. This CDR3 region has 15 residues. V was clipped by 9 bases and J by 2 bases; unmatched bases: 13. The V gene's germline CDR1 is SGHNT and CDR2 YYREEE (reference sequence). The CDR3 loop is CATPARQGPNYGYTF. CDR3 nucleotides: TGTGCCACCCCTGCCAGACAGGGCCCCAACTATGGCTACACCTTC. The whole variable domain, filled in from reference TRBV5-4 and TRBJ1-2, reads ETGVTQSPTHLIKTRGQQVTLRCSSQSGHNTVSWYQQALGQGPQFIFQYYREEENGRGNFPPRFSGLQFPNYSSELNVNALELDDSALYLCATPARQGPNYGYTFGSGTRLTVV.

The rearrangement uses TRBV9 and TRBJ2-1; 12 bases line up with TRBD2. CDR3 length: 18 residues. Germline loops: CDR1 SGDLS, CDR2 YYNGEE. After removal of 3 bases from V and 0 bases from J, the junction contained 7 bases not matched to a gene. CDR3 loop: CASSATSGRNPSYNEQFF. The CDR3 nucleotides read TGTGCCAGCAGCGCTACTAGCGGGAGGAATCCCTCCTACAATGAGCAGTTCTTC.

The sample holds one count of this clone. The rearrangement links TRBV3-1 (or the pseudogene TRBV3-2) to TRBJ2-1; 7 nucleotides align to TRBD2. CDR3 length equals 17 residues. From germline, CDR1 is LGHDT and CDR2 YNNKEL (reference sequence). Trimming cost V 0 bases and J 3 bases; bases outside gene matches: 8. The CDR3 spells CASSQDTREGRYNEQFF. In DNA form, the CDR3 reads TGTGCCAGCAGCCAAGATACGAGGGAGGGACGCTACAATGAGCAGTTCTTC.

The DNA for the CDR3 is TGTGCCAGCAGCCAGGGCGCCGGGGAGCTGTTTTTT. As protein: CASSQGAGELFF. J is TRBJ2-2 and V is TRBV3-1 (or the pseudogene TRBV3-2), with D unresolved. The ends were cut back, 3 bases at V and 6 bases at J, with 5 bases in the middle. Germline V gene sequence: CDR1 LGHDT, CDR2 YNNKEL (reference sequence). This CDR3 is built from 12 residues.

This chain connects TRBV6-5 to TRBJ1-3, with D tentatively TRBD1 (5 bases). The V gene's germline CDR1 is MNHEY and CDR2 SVGAGI. Trimming cost V 7 bases and J 2 bases, with 15 bases left between them. The CDR3 is made up of 15 amino acids. For the CDR3, the DNA is TGTGCCAGCAAGGATACGGGGCTTGCTGGAAACACCATATATTTT. It encodes CASKDTGLAGNTIYF.

This chain joins TRBV12-1 and TRBJ1-5; TRBD1 is the table's D call and was not checked against the DNA. TRBV12-1 is annotated as a pseudogene. The length of the CDR3 is 14 residues. CDR3 sequence reads: CASNLGTGGQPQHF. CDR3 nucleotide sequence: TGTGCCAGCAACCTGGGGACAGGGGGTCAGCCCCAGCATTTT.

This clone showed up just once. The CDR3 loop is CASSLDLGRGSGYTF. The CDR3, as DNA: TGTGCCAGCAGCTTAGATCTGGGCAGGGGAAGTGGCTACACCTTC. V and J are TRBV7-2 and TRBJ1-2, with a tentative D call TRBD1 (6 bases). Germline CDR1 and CDR2: SGHTA and FQGNSA. Trimming took off 1 base at V and 7 bases at J, with 16 bases between the two ends. The CDR3 has 15 amino acids.

The rearrangement uses TRBV11-2 and TRBJ2-2, with D possibly TRBD1 on 6 matching bases. This CDR3 contains 16 residues. The germline V and J ends were trimmed by 3 bases and 3 bases, with 14 bases remaining between them. Looked up from germline, CDR1 is SGHAT and CDR2 is FQNNGV. DNA for the CDR3: TGTGCCAGCAGCTTCCCACCTCGACAGGACACCGGGGAGCTGTTTTTT. Translated: CASSFPPRQDTGELFF.